This entry lists 8 T cell receptor beta chains sequenced from one sample in a study of cytotoxic CD8 clonotypes in ibrutinib-treated CLL. Only in-frame clones appear in the TCRdb table, and some are missing; sequencing was by immunoSEQ multiplex PCR. The data show some 140,000 clones, with around 80% seen just once and about 3.5% held by the top ten. Sequences were derived from PBMCs, sampled after 24 months of ibrutinib treatment. Source of these receptors: a human donor with chronic lymphocytic leukemia.

This rearrangement joins TRBV27 to TRBJ2-7; 8 bases are a match to TRBD1. With 7 bases clipped from V and 6 bases from J, the junction kept 8 bases outside the gene matches. The V gene's germline CDR1 is MNHEY and CDR2 SMNVEV (reference sequence). CDR3 size: 13 residues. CDR3 sequence: CASKRTGSAEQYF. The CDR3 DNA sequence: TGTGCCAGCAAGAGGACAGGGTCCGCCGAGCAGTACTTC.

The chain has TRBV6-6 and TRBJ2-7; 7 bases align to TRBD1. The CDR3 spans 13 residues. Germline values: CDR1 MNHNY, CDR2 SVGAGI (reference sequence). Trimming removed 6 bases from V and 6 bases from J; junction bases left unmatched: 8. The CDR3 bases are TGTGCCAGCAGCGTTCGGGACAGCCTCGAGCAGTACTTC. Encoded protein: CASSVRDSLEQYF.

This chain uses TRBV7-3 with TRBJ1-1; D ambiguous. The CDR3 totals 14 residues. Germline values: CDR1 SGHTA, CDR2 FQGTGA. The V end lost 0 bases, the J end lost 7 bases, and 12 bases lay between the germline ends. The CDR3 spells CASSLTQSGLEAFF. The CDR3 DNA sequence: TGTGCCAGCAGCTTAACGCAGTCAGGACTTGAAGCTTTCTTT. The whole variable domain, remainder taken from reference TRBV7-3 and TRBJ1-1, is GAGVSQTPSNKVTEKGKYVELRCDPISGHTALYWYRQSLGQGPEFLIYFQGTGAADDSGLPNDRFFAVRPEGSVSTLKIQRTERGDSAVYLCASSLTQSGLEAFFGQGTRLTVV.

The chain employs TRBV28 and TRBJ2-2; D is unresolved. The CDR3 contains 14 residues. CDR1 and CDR2 from the germline V gene are MDHEN and SYDVKM. Trimming left V 1 base short and J 7 bases short, with 10 bases between. This CDR3 is CASSLLLVGGELFF. CDR3 DNA sequence: TGTGCCAGCAGTTTATTGCTAGTAGGCGGGGAGCTGTTTTTT.

In DNA form, the CDR3 reads TGTGCCAGCAGGGGATATTACTATGGCTACACCTTC. Protein sequence: CASRGYYYGYTF. The chain joins TRBV6-1 to TRBJ1-2; D not resolved. The CDR3 covers 12 residues. Trimming shortened V by 6 bases and J by 3 bases, and 8 bases separated the two germline ends. Per the germline V gene, CDR1 is MNHNS and CDR2 is SASEGT.

This chain joins TRBV2 and TRBJ2-7, with 10 nucleotides matching TRBD1. V dropped 6 bases and J dropped 6; count of bases not matched to a gene: 5. The germline gives CDR1 SNHLY, CDR2 FYNNEI. The CDR3 length is 13 residues. The CDR3 spells CASSWDRGSEQYF. The CDR3 DNA is TGTGCCAGCAGCTGGGACAGGGGCTCCGAGCAGTACTTC.

This clone has only a few counts. The chain links TRBV19 to TRBJ1-6, with a weak D call TRBD1 (5 bases). Deletions cut 5 bases from V and 7 bases from J, with 15 bases between. CDR1 and CDR2 (germline): LNHDA, SQIVND (reference sequence). CDR3 length: 15 residues. The CDR3 region is CASSPRQLLNSPLHF. The CDR3 nucleotides are TGTGCCAGTAGTCCCCGACAGCTCCTAAATTCACCCCTCCACTTT.

The rearrangement uses TRBV5-1 and TRBJ1-2; 8 bases fit TRBD1. The CDR3 extends over 17 amino acids. The V and J ends lost 1 base and 1 base, in that order; junction bases with no gene match: 9. Germline V lookup: CDR1 SGHRS, CDR2 YFSETQ. CDR3 protein: CASSLSTGGNLNYGYTF. DNA for the CDR3: TGCGCCAGCAGCTTGAGTACAGGGGGAAATCTTAACTATGGCTACACCTTC.